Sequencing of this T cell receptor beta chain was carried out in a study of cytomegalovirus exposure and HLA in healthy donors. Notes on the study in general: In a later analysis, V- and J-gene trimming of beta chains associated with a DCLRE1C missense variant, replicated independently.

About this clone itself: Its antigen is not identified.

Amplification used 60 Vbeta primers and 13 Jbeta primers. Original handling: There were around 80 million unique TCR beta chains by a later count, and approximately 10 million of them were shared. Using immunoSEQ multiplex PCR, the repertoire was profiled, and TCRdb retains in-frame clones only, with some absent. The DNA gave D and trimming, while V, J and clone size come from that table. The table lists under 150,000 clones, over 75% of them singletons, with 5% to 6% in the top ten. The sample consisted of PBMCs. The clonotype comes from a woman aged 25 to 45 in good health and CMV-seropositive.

The CDR3 protein is CASSSTLGGNQPQHF. Here the CDR3 DNA reads TGTGCCAGCAGCTCAACGCTGGGGGGGAATCAGCCCCAGCATTTT. This chain joins TRBV7-8 and TRBJ1-5, with D tentatively TRBD1 (5 bases). Germline assignment: CDR1 SGHVS and CDR2 FQNEAQ. The CDR3 has 15 residues. V lost 4 bases to trimming and J lost 4 bases, with 14 bases between them.